This is a list of T cell receptor beta chains from one sample in a study of CXCR3-negative and CXCR3-positive naive CD8 T cells. Following a re-call of the 5' RACE reads, TCRdb has one entry per CDR3 protein and lacks DNA. Recorded here are under 85,000 distinct CDR3 sequences; the top ten clones represent 1.6%. The specimen was naive CXCR3- CD8+ T cells from blood. These receptors were collected from a human donor in good health. Some clones in this sample may be carry-over from other donors' samples. Both conserved end residues are part of each CDR3.

>TRBJ1-1|TRBV28
CASTLPGTEAFF
>TRBJ1-5|TRBV6-2/TRBV6-3
CASSPTEYSNQPQHF
>TRBJ1-2|TRBV29-1
CSVEWGHNYGYTF
>TRBJ2-2|TRBV7-3
CASSPLESANTGELFF
>TRBJ2-7|TRBV7-2
CASSLRGARYEQYF
>TRBJ2-1|TRBV29-1
CSPSIGIYNEQFF
>TRBJ1-1|TRBV4-3
CASSQDRFAGGTEAFF
>TRBJ2-7|TRBV11-3
CASRSRGDTYEQYF
>TRBJ2-2|TRBV28
CASSLPGAAGELFF
>TRBJ1-1|TRBV25-1
CASREQGTNTEAFF
>TRBJ2-5|TRBV29-1
CSVETGTGETQYF
>TRBJ1-3|TRBV6-5
CASSSGDTIYF
>TRBJ2-5|TRBV12-3/TRBV12-4
CASSPGPVNQETQYF
>TRBJ2-3|TRBV15
CATSTGTTSTDTQYF
>TRBJ1-5|TRBV5-1
CASSLEGAFPQHF
>TRBJ2-7|TRBV10-2
CASSYTGAYEQYF
>TRBJ2-7|TRBV9
CASSVGLVGTYEQYF
>TRBJ1-1|TRBV19
CASSLSRNTEAFF
>TRBJ2-1|TRBV19
CASSMGTGSYYNEQFF
>TRBJ2-1|TRBV12-3/TRBV12-4
CASTQIGTRKIF
>TRBJ2-3|TRBV28
CASRWRGSTDTQYF
>TRBJ2-5|TRBV20-1
CSAKYTKKDRDPPETQYF
>TRBJ2-1|TRBV5-5
CASSLSGSNYNEQFF
>TRBJ1-1|TRBV29-1
CSVPANTEAFF
>TRBJ1-1|TRBV7-9
CASSLVGQGGTEAFF
>TRBJ1-1|TRBV6-5
CASSYLGGTEAFF
>TRBJ1-5|TRBV12-5
CASGLGSNQPQHF
>TRBJ2-7|TRBV29-1
CSVSSGQEYEQYF
>TRBJ1-4|TRBV4-2
CASINQQGSGEKLFF
>TRBJ1-2|TRBV14
CASSQASRTGQANYGYTF
>TRBJ2-3|TRBV14
CASSPTETYLTDTQYF
>TRBJ2-4|TRBV28
CASSLLQAGDIQYF
>TRBJ2-1|TRBV7-2
CASSLISGSDPYNEQFF
>TRBJ1-1|TRBV27
CASSLQWSDTEAFF
>TRBJ1-1|TRBV7-9
CASSLTGTGLTEAFF
>TRBJ1-5|TRBV6-2/TRBV6-3
CASSYPRTGDTTNQPQHF
>TRBJ2-2|TRBV25-1
CASSERGWGPTGELFF
>TRBJ2-1|TRBV27
CASSLSPAVSYNEQFF
>TRBJ2-1|TRBV29-1
CSVAAGTEPYNEQFF
>TRBJ1-1|TRBV7-9
CASSLVPATNTEAFF
>TRBJ1-2|TRBV6-5
CASSYSNGGTNYGYTF
>TRBJ1-2|TRBV5-1
CASSSGQGANYGYTF
>TRBJ1-4|TRBV7-9
CASSLGFWATNEKLFF
>TRBJ2-7|TRBV29-1
CSVEDPGTSFLPGEQYF
>TRBJ2-1|TRBV28
CASSFRGLRVDEQFF
>TRBJ1-2|TRBV29-1
CSVEGHIGTDYGYTF
>TRBJ2-3|TRBV6-4
CASSDSQGATDTQYF
>TRBJ2-3|TRBV20-1
CSARHQPPLGTDTQYF